Listed below are T cell receptor beta chains from one sample, sequenced in a study of PD-L1 blockade in urothelial cancer. Produced via immunoSEQ multiplex PCR; TCRdb's table is partial and in-frame only. This sample carries about 81,000 clones, more than 80% of them seen once, and the ten largest clones take 0.85% to 1%. The sample consisted of PBMCs, taken around atezolizumab (anti-PD-L1) treatment. These receptor sequences come from a woman aged 80 or over with urothelial cancer. Both conserved end residues are part of each CDR3. Fields, in order: D gene, clone size, V gene, J gene, CDR3 DNA, CDR3 protein. A D gene is named only where the DNA matches it firmly. Clone size, where shown, is once, few, many, or a class for clones that have expanded.

>TRBD1|-|TRBV30|TRBJ2-2
TGTGCCTGGAGTCCTAAAGCCGGGACAGGGAACACCGGGGAGCTGTTTTTT
CAWSPKAGTGNTGELFF
>TRBD1|-|TRBV5-1|TRBJ1-4
TGCGCCAGCAGCACAAATGCGGGACAGACAACTAATGAAAAACTGTTTTTT
CASSTNAGQTTNEKLFF
>TRBD2|-|TRBV9|TRBJ2-1
TGTGCCAGCAGCGGTGGGGGAGGGGCCTACAATGAGCAGTTCTTC
CASSGGGGAYNEQFF
>TRBD2|-|TRBV5-1|TRBJ2-5
TGCGCCAGCAGCTTGGCCGGGGGGTTGGGAGAGACCCAGTACTTC
CASSLAGGLGETQYF
>TRBD1|-|TRBV7-2|TRBJ1-2
TGTGCCAGCAGCCCCTTAGGGGGGGACAGGGGGCGCACTGGCTACACCTTC
CASSPLGGDRGRTGYTF
>TRBD2|-|TRBV27|TRBJ2-2
TGTGCCAGCTCGGGACTAGCGGGAGTAAGCGGGGAGCTGTTTTTT
CASSGLAGVSGELFF
>-|-|TRBV27|TRBJ2-3
TGTGCCAGCAGTTTGGGGCGTAATAGGGCAGATACGCAGTATTTT
CASSLGRNRADTQYF
>TRBD2|-|TRBV29-1|TRBJ2-3
TGCAGCGTTGAAGGGCTAGCGGGAGGGCCATGGTACGGAGATACGCAGTATTTT
CSVEGLAGGPWYGDTQYF
>TRBD2|-|TRBV28|TRBJ2-7
TGTGCCAGCAGTCCTCCTCGGCGGGGGACCTACGAGCAGTACTTC
CASSPPRRGTYEQYF
>-|-|TRBV7-6|TRBJ1-5
TGTGCCAGCAGCTTTTCCGCCCGGGGGAGCAATCAGCCCCAGCATTTT
CASSFSARGSNQPQHF
>-|-|TRBV9|TRBJ1-1
TGTGCCAGCAGCGACGGTGGGGCCACTGAAGCTTTCTTT
CASSDGGATEAFF
>-|-|TRBV30|TRBJ2-5
TGTGCCTGGAGTAATGCGGTGACCCAGTACTTC
CAWSNAVTQYF
>TRBD1|-|TRBV7-2|TRBJ2-7
TGTGCCAGCAGCCGGACAGGGAACTCCTACGAGCAGTACTTC
CASSRTGNSYEQYF
>TRBD1|-|TRBV18|TRBJ1-5
TGTGCCAGCTCCTTGACAGGGGGGAGCAATCAGCCCCAGCATTTT
CASSLTGGSNQPQHF
>TRBD2|-|TRBV27|TRBJ2-7
TGTGCCAGCAGTTTCCTCATAGCGGGAGGGGCTTACGAGCAGTACTTC
CASSFLIAGGAYEQYF
>TRBD1|-|TRBV7-3|TRBJ2-1
TGTGCCAGCAGTTTAAACCTTGGGGCCGACAGGGGTTCCTACAATGAGCAGTTCTTC
CASSLNLGADRGSYNEQFF
>-|once|TRBV2|TRBJ2-1
TGTGCCAGCAGGGACTCGTCCTACAATGAGCAGTTCTTC
CASRDSSYNEQFF
>TRBD2|-|TRBV5-1|TRBJ2-2
TGCGCCAGCAGCAAACTAGCGGGAAGGGACACCGGGGAGCTGTTTTTT
CASSKLAGRDTGELFF
>-|-|TRBV18|TRBJ1-2
TGTGCCAGCTCACCAATAGTTATACGGACAGATTTCTATGGCTACACCTTC
CASSPIVIRTDFYGYTF
>TRBD2|-|TRBV5-1|TRBJ2-3
TGCGCCAGCAGCTTGGATTCTAGCGGGAGCGCAGATACGCAGTATTTT
CASSLDSSGSADTQYF
>TRBD2|-|TRBV4-1|TRBJ2-5
TGCGCCAGCAGCCAAGATACGGGACTAGCGGGCGCAGAGACCCAGTACTTC
CASSQDTGLAGAETQYF
>-|-|TRBV10-3|TRBJ2-3
TGTGCCATCATGGGCACCACGAGCACAGATACGCAGTATTTT
CAIMGTTSTDTQYF
>-|-|TRBV11-3|TRBJ1-1
TGTGCCAGCAGCACACGCCCAGGGTCTGAAGCTTTCTTT
CASSTRPGSEAFF
>-|-|TRBV5-6|TRBJ2-7
TGTGCCAGCAGCTTGTGGGACTGGGGATTCTACGAGCAGTACTTC
CASSLWDWGFYEQYF
>-|-|TRBV5-6|TRBJ1-1
TGTGCCAGCAGCTTCAAGGGGTCGAACACTGAAGCTTTCTTT
CASSFKGSNTEAFF
>TRBD1|-|TRBV19|TRBJ2-7
TGTGCCAGTAGTATAGACAGGGGGCTTCGATACGAGCAGTACTTC
CASSIDRGLRYEQYF
>TRBD2|-|TRBV28|TRBJ2-3
TGTGCCAGCAGTTTTGCGAGCGGGAGACCAGATACGCAGTATTTT
CASSFASGRPDTQYF
>-|-|TRBV5-4|TRBJ2-5
TGTGCCAGCAGCTTACAGAACCAAGAGACCCAGTACTTC
CASSLQNQETQYF
>-|-|TRBV9|TRBJ1-2
TGTGCCAGCAGCGGGGTTTTGGGGGGGCCAGGAACCTATGGCTACACCTTC
CASSGVLGGPGTYGYTF
>-|-|TRBV25-1|TRBJ2-7
TGTGCCAGCAGTGGGTCCGGGGTCTCCTACGAGCAGTACTTC
CASSGSGVSYEQYF
>-|-|TRBV5-4|TRBJ2-7
TGTGCCAGCAGCTTGCGGCAGGGTACATACCGGGACGAGCAGTACTTC
CASSLRQGTYRDEQYF
>TRBD2|-|TRBV19|TRBJ2-2
TGTGCCAGTAGTATAGGCAGCGGGGCCGGGGAGCTGTTTTTT
CASSIGSGAGELFF
>-|-|TRBV5-4|TRBJ1-5
TGTGCCAGCAGTAAAGGAGGGGATAGCAATCAGCCCCAGCATTTT
CASSKGGDSNQPQHF
>-|-|TRBV19|TRBJ1-2
TGTGCCAGTAGTAACGGGGGTGGCTACACCTTC
CASSNGGGYTF
>-|-|TRBV6-1|TRBJ1-5
TGTGCCAGCAGTCCCTATAGCAATCAGCCCCAGCATTTT
CASSPYSNQPQHF
>-|once|TRBV28|TRBJ1-2
TGTGCCAGCAGTTTCGGGGCGGGGAGCTATGGCTACACCTTC
CASSFGAGSYGYTF
>-|-|TRBV5-1|TRBJ2-7
TGCGCCAGCAGCTTGGACAGGGCATCGTTCTACGAGCAGTACTTC
CASSLDRASFYEQYF
>-|-|TRBV29-1|TRBJ1-5
TGCAGCGTTAAACAGAGCAATCAGCCCCAGCATTTT
CSVKQSNQPQHF
>-|once|TRBV28|TRBJ1-1
TGTGCCAGCAGCCCTACCGGACGGGAGAACACTGAAGCTTTCTTT
CASSPTGRENTEAFF
>-|-|TRBV18|TRBJ1-2
TGTGCCAGCTCACCACCCCTCGGACAGCCTAACTATGGCTACACCTTC
CASSPPLGQPNYGYTF
>TRBD1|-|TRBV30|TRBJ2-5
TGTGCCTGGAGTCCGTCGGACAGGGGGCGAGGAGAGACCCAGTACTTC
CAWSPSDRGRGETQYF
>TRBD1|-|TRBV19|TRBJ1-2
TGTGCCAGTAGTATTGGGACAGGATCCTCTAACTATGGCTACACCTTC
CASSIGTGSSNYGYTF
>-|-|TRBV5-1|TRBJ1-1
TGCGCCAGCAGCTTACGCGCGGGGGTGAACACTGAAGCTTTCTTT
CASSLRAGVNTEAFF
>TRBD1|-|TRBV19|TRBJ1-1
TGTGCCAGCAAGACAGGGGTTAACACTGAAGCTTTCTTT
CASKTGVNTEAFF
>TRBD2|-|TRBV10-1|TRBJ2-7
TGCGCCAGCAGTGATCCGGGACTAGGGACCTACGAGCAGTACTTC
CASSDPGLGTYEQYF
>TRBD1|-|TRBV2|TRBJ2-7
TGTGCCAGCAGCGAAGACAGGGTGCAGTACTTC
CASSEDRVQYF
>TRBD2|-|TRBV28|TRBJ2-3
TGTGCCAGCAGTTCACCTGGAGAGGGACTAGCGGGAGGGCCACATACGCAGTATTTT
CASSSPGEGLAGGPHTQYF
>TRBD1|-|TRBV9|TRBJ2-5
TGTGCCAGCACTTGGACAGGGGGCACGGGGGAGACCCAGTACTTC
CASTWTGGTGETQYF